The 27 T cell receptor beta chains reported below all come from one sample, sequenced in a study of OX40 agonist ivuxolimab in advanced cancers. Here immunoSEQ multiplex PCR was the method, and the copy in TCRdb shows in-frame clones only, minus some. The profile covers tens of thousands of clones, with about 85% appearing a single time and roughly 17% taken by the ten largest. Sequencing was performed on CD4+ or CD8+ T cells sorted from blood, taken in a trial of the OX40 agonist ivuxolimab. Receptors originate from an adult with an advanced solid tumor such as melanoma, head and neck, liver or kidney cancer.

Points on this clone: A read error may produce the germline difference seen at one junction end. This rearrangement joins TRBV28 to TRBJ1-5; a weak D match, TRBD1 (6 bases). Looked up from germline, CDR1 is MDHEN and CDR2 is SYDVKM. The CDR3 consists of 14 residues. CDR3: CATSGGARNQPQHF. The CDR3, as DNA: TGTGCCACCAGTGGGGGGGCTCGCAATCAGCCCCAGCATTTT.

This CDR3 reads CATSRDAGGPMGELFF. In DNA form, the CDR3 reads TGTGCCACCAGCAGAGATGCGGGAGGGCCTATGGGGGAGCTGTTTTTT. The chain is built from TRBV15 and TRBJ2-2; 9 nucleotides align to TRBD2. CDR1 is LNHNV, CDR2 YYDKDF, per germline (reference sequence). This CDR3 is built from 16 residues. Trimming cost V 0 bases and J 8 bases; bases outside gene matches: 7.

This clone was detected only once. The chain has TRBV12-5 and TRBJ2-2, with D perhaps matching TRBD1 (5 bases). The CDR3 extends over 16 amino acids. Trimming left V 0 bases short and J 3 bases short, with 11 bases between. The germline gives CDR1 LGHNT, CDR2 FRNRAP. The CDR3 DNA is TGTGCTAGTGGTTTGGTACTACAGGCTGACACCGGGGAGCTGTTTTTT. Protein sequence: CASGLVLQADTGELFF.

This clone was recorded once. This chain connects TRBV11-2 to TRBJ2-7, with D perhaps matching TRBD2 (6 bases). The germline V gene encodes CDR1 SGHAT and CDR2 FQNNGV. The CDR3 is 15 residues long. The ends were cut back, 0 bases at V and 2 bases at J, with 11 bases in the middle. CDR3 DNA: TGTGCCAGCAGCTTAGATGGGGGAGGCCCCTACGAGCAGTACTTC. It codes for CASSLDGGGPYEQYF. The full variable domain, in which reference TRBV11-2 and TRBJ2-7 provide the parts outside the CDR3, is EAGVAQSPRYKIIEKRQSVAFWCNPISGHATLYWYQQILGQGPKLLIQFQNNGVVDDSQLPKDRFSAERLKGVDSTLKIQPAKLEDSAVYLCASSLDGGGPYEQYFGPGTRLTVT.

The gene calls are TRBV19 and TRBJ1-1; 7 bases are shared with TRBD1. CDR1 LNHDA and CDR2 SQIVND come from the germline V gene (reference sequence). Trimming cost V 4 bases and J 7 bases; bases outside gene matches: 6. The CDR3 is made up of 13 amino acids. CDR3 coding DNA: TGTGCCAGTAGTACCCTACAGGGGTTTGAAGCTTTCTTT. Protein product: CASSTLQGFEAFF.

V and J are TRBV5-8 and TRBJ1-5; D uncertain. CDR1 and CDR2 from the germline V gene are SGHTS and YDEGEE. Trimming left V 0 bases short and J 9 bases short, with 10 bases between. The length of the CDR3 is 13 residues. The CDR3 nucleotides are TGTGCCAGCAGCTTGGCGGAGGTCGGGCCCCAGCATTTT. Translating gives CASSLAEVGPQHF.

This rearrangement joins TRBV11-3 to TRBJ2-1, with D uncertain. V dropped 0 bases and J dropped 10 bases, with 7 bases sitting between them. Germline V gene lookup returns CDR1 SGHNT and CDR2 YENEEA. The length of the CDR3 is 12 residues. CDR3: CASSLDLGEQFF. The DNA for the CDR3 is TGTGCCAGCAGCTTAGATCTCGGGGAGCAGTTCTTC.

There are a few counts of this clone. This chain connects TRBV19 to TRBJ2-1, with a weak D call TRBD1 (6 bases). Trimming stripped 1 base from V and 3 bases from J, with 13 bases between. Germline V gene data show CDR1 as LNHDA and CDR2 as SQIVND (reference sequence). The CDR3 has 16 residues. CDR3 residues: CASSIGAGADYNEQFF. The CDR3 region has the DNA TGTGCCAGTAGTATAGGGGCAGGGGCAGACTACAATGAGCAGTTCTTC.

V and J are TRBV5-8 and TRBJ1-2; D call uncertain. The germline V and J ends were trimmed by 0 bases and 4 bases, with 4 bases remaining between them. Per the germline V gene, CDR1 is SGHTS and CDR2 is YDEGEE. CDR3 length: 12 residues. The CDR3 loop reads CASSLDVYGYTF. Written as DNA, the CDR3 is TGTGCCAGCAGCTTGGACGTCTATGGCTACACCTTC. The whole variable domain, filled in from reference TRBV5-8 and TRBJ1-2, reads EAGVTQSPTHLIKTRGQQATLRCSPISGHTSVYWYQQALGLGLQFLLWYDEGEERNRGNFPPRFSGRQFPNYSSELNVNALELEDSALYLCASSLDVYGYTFGSGTRLTVV.

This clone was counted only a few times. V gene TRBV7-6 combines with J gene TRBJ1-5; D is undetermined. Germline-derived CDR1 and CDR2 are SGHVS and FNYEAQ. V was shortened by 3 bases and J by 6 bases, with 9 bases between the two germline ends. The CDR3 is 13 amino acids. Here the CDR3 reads CASSFRLGQPQHF. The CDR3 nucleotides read TGTGCCAGCAGCTTTCGACTCGGTCAGCCCCAGCATTTT.

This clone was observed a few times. CDR3 sequence: CASSQAFGWANNSPLHF. CDR3 in DNA: TGCGCCAGCAGCCAAGCTTTCGGGTGGGCAAATAATTCACCCCTCCACTTT. This chain joins TRBV4-1 and TRBJ1-6, with D unresolved. Trimming shortened V by 1 base and J by 5 bases, and 15 bases separated the two germline ends. The CDR3 has 17 amino acids. Germline V gene lookup returns CDR1 MGHRA and CDR2 YSYEKL.

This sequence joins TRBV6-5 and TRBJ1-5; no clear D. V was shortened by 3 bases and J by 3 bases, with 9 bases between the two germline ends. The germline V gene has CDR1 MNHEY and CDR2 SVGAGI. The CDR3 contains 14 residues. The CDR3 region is CASSYDGDNQPQHF. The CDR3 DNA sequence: TGTGCCAGCAGTTATGACGGTGACAATCAGCCCCAGCATTTT.

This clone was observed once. The chain's CDR3 is CASSYTTYEQYF. Written as DNA, the CDR3 is TGTGCCAGCAGCTATACTACCTACGAGCAGTACTTC. The chain combines TRBV7-9 with TRBJ2-7; no reliable D call. The CDR3 is made up of 12 amino acids. Deletions cut 4 bases from V and 2 bases from J, with 6 bases between. Germline assignment: CDR1 SEHNR and CDR2 FQNEAQ (reference sequence).

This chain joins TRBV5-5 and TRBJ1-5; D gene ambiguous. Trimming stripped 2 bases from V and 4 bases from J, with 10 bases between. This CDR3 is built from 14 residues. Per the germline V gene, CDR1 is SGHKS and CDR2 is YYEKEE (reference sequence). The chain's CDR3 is CASSLNTYNQPQHF. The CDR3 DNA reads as TGTGCCAGCAGCTTAAATACATATAATCAGCCCCAGCATTTT.

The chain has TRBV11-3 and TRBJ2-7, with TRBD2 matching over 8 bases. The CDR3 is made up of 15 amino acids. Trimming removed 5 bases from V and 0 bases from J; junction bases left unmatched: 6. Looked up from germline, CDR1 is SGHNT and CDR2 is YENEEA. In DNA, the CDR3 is TGTGCCAGCAGCCGCGGGAGGTCATCCTCCTACGAGCAGTACTTC. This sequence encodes CASSRGRSSSYEQYF.

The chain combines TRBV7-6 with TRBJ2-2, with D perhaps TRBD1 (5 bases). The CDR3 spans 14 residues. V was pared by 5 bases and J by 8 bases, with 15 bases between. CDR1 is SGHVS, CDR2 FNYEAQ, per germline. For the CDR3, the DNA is TGTGCCAGCAGCCCAGGGTTAGCTACGGGGGAGCTGTTTTTT. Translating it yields CASSPGLATGELFF.

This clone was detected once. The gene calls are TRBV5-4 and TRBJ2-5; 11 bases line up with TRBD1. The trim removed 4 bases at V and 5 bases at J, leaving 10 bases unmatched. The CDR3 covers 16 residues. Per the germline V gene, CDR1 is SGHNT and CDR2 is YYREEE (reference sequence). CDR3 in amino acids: CASSMDRGRLQETQYF. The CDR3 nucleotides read TGTGCCAGCAGCATGGACAGGGGGCGTCTACAGGAGACCCAGTACTTC.

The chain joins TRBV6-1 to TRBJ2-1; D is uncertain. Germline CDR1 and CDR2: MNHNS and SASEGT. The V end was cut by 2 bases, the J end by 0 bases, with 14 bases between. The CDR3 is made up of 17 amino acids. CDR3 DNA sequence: TGTGCCAGCAGTGAATCGATGGCTACCAGCTCCTACAATGAGCAGTTCTTC. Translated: CASSESMATSSYNEQFF.

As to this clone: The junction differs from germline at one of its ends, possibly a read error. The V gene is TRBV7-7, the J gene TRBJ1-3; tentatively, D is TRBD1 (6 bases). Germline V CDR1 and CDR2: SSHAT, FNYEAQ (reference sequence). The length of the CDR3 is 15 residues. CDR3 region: CASSRRAGAGNTIYF. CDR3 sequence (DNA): TGTGCTAGCAGCCGCAGAGCAGGGGCTGGAAACACCATATATTTT.

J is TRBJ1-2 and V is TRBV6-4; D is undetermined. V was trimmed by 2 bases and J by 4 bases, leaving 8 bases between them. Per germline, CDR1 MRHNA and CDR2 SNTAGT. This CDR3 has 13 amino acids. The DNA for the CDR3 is TGTGCCAGCAGTGACGGCGCGGGCTATGGCTACACCTTC. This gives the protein CASSDGAGYGYTF.

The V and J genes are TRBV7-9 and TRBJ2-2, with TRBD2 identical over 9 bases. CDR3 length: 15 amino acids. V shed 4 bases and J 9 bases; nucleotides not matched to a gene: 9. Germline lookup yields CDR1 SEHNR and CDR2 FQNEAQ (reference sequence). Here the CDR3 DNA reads TGTGCCAGCAGCTCGGCCCCTAGCGGGATGAGGGAGCTGTTTTTT. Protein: CASSSAPSGMRELFF.

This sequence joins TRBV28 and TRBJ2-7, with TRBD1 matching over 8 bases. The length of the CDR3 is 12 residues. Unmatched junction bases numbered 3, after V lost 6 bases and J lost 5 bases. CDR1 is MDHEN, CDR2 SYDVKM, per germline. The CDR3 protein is CASRRQGNEQYF. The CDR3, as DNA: TGTGCCAGCAGACGACAGGGGAACGAGCAGTACTTC.

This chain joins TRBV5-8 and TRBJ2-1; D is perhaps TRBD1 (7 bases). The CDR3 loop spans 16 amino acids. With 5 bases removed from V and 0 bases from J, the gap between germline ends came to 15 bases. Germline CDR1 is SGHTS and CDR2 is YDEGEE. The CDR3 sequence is CASRDYPGGSYNEQFF. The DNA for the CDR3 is TGTGCCAGCAGGGACTACCCAGGGGGCTCCTACAATGAGCAGTTCTTC.

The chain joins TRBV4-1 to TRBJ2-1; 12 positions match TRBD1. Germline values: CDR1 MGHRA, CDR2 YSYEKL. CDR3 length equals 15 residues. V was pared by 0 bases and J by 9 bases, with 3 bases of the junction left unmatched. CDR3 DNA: TGCGCCAGCAGCCAAGATAGGGACAGGGGGCGTGAGCAGTTCTTC. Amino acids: CASSQDRDRGREQFF.

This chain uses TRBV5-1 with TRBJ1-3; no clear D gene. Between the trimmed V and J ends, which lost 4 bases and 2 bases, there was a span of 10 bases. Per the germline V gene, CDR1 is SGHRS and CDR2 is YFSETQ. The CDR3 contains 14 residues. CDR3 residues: CASSPGRAGNTIYF. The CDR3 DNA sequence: TGCGCCAGCAGCCCCGGACGGGCTGGAAACACCATATATTTT. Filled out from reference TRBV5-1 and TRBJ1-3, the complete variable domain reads KAGVTQTPRYLIKTRGQQVTLSCSPISGHRSVSWYQQTPGQGLQFLFEYFSETQRNKGNFPGRFSGRQFSNSRSEMNVSTLELGDSALYLCASSPGRAGNTIYFGEGSWLTVV.

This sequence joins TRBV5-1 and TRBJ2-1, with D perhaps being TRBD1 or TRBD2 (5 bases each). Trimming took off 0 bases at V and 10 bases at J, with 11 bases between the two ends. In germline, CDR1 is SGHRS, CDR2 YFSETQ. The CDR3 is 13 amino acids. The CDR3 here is CASSLGRGEEQFF. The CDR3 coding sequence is TGCGCCAGCAGCTTGGGTAGGGGAGAGGAGCAGTTCTTC.

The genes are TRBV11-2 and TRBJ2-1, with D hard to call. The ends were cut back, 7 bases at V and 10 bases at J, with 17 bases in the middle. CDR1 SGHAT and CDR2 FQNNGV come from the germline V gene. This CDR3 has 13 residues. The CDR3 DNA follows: TGTGCCAGCACTCCTCGACGCGGTGGGGAGCAGTTCTTC. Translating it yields CASTPRRGGEQFF.